Listed below are T cell receptor beta chains from one sample, sequenced in a study of T-cell reconstitution after alpha-beta-depleted transplantation in children. TCRdb used MiXCR to reprocess the PCR reads, holding one entry per CDR3 protein. The table lists roughly 570,000 distinct CDR3 sequences, approximately 30% of them singletons. Sequencing used PBMCs, obtained before TCRalphabeta/CD19-depleted stem cell transplant. The receptors were gathered from a boy under three years old with Wiskott-Aldrich syndrome, due to receive a stem cell transplant. CDR3s include the opening cysteine and the closing phenylalanine or tryptophan. D genes are given only for firm matches. The size of a clone is reported for some rows only, either as once, few or many, or as a class for expanded clones.

D | J | size | V | CDR3 | DNA
- | TRBJ2-3 | - | TRBV29-1 | CSAEGGQSTDTQYF | TGCAGCGCCGAAGGTGGACAAAGCACAGATACGCAGTATTTT
TRBD1 | TRBJ1-3 | - | TRBV10-2 | CASKSGGYSGNTIYF | TGCGCCAGCAAGTCAGGGGGCTACTCTGGAAACACCATATATTTT
- | TRBJ2-3 | few | TRBV29-1 | CSVSMRLNHRHRGTDTQYF | TGCAGCGTTTCCATGCGACTAAACCACCGACATAGGGGCACAGATACGCAGTATTTT
TRBD2 | TRBJ2-5 | few | TRBV5-1 | CASSLRTSGGRETQYF | TGCGCCAGCAGCCTTCGGACTAGCGGGGGTCGCGAGACCCAGTACTTC
- | TRBJ2-4 | - | TRBV5-6 | CASGGTESNIQYF | TGTGCCAGCGGAGGGACAGAGAGTAACATTCAGTACTTC
- | TRBJ1-2 | - | TRBV20-1 | CSAREGGYGYTF | TGCAGTGCTAGAGAGGGGGGCTATGGCTACACCTTC
TRBD1 | TRBJ2-7 | - | TRBV9 | CASSPTGGNSYEQYF | TGTGCCAGCAGCCCGACAGGGGGCAACTCCTACGAGCAGTACTTC
- | TRBJ1-5 | few | TRBV7-8 | CASSLSTGYQPQHF | TGTGCCAGCAGCTTAAGTACAGGGTACCAGCCCCAGCATTTT
TRBD1 | TRBJ2-7 | - | TRBV6-1 | CASSRPGQGGEQYF | TGTGCCAGCAGTCGCCCGGGACAGGGAGGCGAGCAGTACTTC
- | TRBJ2-1 | few | TRBV10-3 | CAISELSYNEQFF | TGTGCCATCAGCGAGCTATCCTACAATGAGCAGTTCTTC
- | TRBJ2-1 | - | TRBV20-1 | CSAQGSNEQFF | TGCAGTGCACAGGGTAGCAATGAGCAGTTCTTC
TRBD1 | TRBJ2-7 | - | TRBV3-1 | CASSHWDRGNEQYF | TGTGCCAGCAGCCATTGGGACAGGGGGAACGAGCAGTACTTC
- | TRBJ2-1 | few | TRBV12-3/TRBV12-4 | CASIPPQGGYIDEQFF | TGTGCCAGCATCCCGCCACAGGGAGGCTACATCGATGAGCAGTTCTTC
- | TRBJ2-3 | few | TRBV5-1 | CASTSGRQSTDTQYF | TGCGCCAGCACGTCGGGGCGGCAAAGCACAGATACGCAGTATTTT
TRBD1 | TRBJ2-3 | - | TRBV12-3/TRBV12-4 | CASSSRTGSGTDTQYF | TGTGCCAGCAGTTCTCGGACAGGGTCAGGCACAGATACGCAGTATTTT
- | TRBJ2-7 | few | TRBV5-1 | CASSSQVRDLSYEQYF | TGCGCCAGCAGCAGCCAAGTGCGGGACCTTTCCTACGAGCAGTACTTC
TRBD2 | TRBJ2-1 | - | TRBV6-1 | CASDTVGLAGRISYNEQFF | TGTGCCAGCGATACGGTTGGACTAGCGGGCCGAATTTCCTACAATGAGCAGTTCTTC
TRBD2 | TRBJ2-1 | - | TRBV4-2 | CASSQVTGTSGTVRDNEQFF | TGTGCCAGCAGCCAAGTAACCGGGACTAGCGGGACCGTACGGGACAATGAGCAGTTCTTC
TRBD1 | TRBJ2-2 | - | TRBV12-3/TRBV12-4 | CASSREGAGNTGELFF | TGTGCCAGCAGCCGCGAGGGGGCGGGGAACACCGGGGAGCTGTTTTTT
- | TRBJ2-7 | - | TRBV12-3/TRBV12-4 | CASTRGGNEQYF | TGTGCCAGCACCAGAGGAGGGAACGAGCAGTACTTC
- | TRBJ2-1 | once | TRBV24-1 | CATSGGSYNEQFF | TGTGCCACCAGTGGGGGTTCCTACAATGAGCAGTTCTTC
- | TRBJ2-4 | few | TRBV20-1 | CSATRFFKNIQYF | TGCAGTGCAACTAGGTTTTTCAAAAACATTCAGTACTTC
TRBD1 | TRBJ2-7 | - | TRBV20-1 | CSARDRAYEQYF | TGCAGTGCTCGGGACAGGGCGTACGAGCAGTACTTC
- | TRBJ2-5 | - | TRBV20-1 | CSALPGGGETQYF | TGCAGTGCTCTCCCTGGAGGAGGGGAGACCCAGTACTTC
- | TRBJ2-5 | few | TRBV28 | CASSFGRETQYF | TGTGCCAGCAGTTTCGGTCGGGAGACCCAGTACTTC
- | TRBJ2-3 | - | TRBV30 | CAWSAGLTDTQYF | TGTGCCTGGAGTGCCGGACTCACAGATACGCAGTATTTT
- | TRBJ2-7 | - | TRBV12-3/TRBV12-4 | CASSLGGPQYF | TGTGCCAGCAGTTTGGGGGGACCTCAGTACTTC
- | TRBJ2-1 | - | TRBV24-1 | CATRISRVPNNEQFF | TGTGCCACCAGGATTTCTAGGGTCCCGAACAATGAGCAGTTCTTC
- | TRBJ2-3 | - | TRBV5-1 | CASSSTRVSTDTQYF | TGCGCCAGCAGCTCGACCCGGGTGAGCACAGATACGCAGTATTTT
- | TRBJ2-6 | few | TRBV4-1 | CASSEDRSSGANVLTF | TGCGCCAGCAGCGAGGATCGCTCCTCTGGGGCCAACGTCCTGACTTTC
TRBD1 | TRBJ1-3 | - | TRBV29-1 | CSVGQGNTIYF | TGCAGCGTGGGACAGGGGAACACCATATATTTT
- | TRBJ1-5 | - | TRBV6-1 | CASSEARLGGNQPQHF | TGTGCCAGCAGTGAAGCGCGCCTTGGGGGCAATCAGCCCCAGCATTTT
- | TRBJ2-5 | many | TRBV20-1 | CSARGRTQETQYF | TGCAGTGCTAGAGGGCGTACCCAAGAGACCCAGTACTTC
TRBD2 | TRBJ2-1 | - | TRBV5-4 | CASSSKTSGGSNEQFF | TGTGCCAGCAGCTCAAAGACTAGCGGGGGGAGCAATGAGCAGTTCTTC
- | TRBJ2-2 | few | TRBV29-1 | CSVRRRGLGELFF | TGCAGCGTCCGGCGGCGGGGGCTAGGGGAGCTGTTTTTT
TRBD1 | TRBJ1-1 | few | TRBV20-1 | CSARRVGTGDTEAFF | TGCAGTGCTCGCCGTGTGGGGACAGGGGACACTGAAGCTTTCTTT
- | TRBJ2-1 | - | TRBV4-2 | CASSQGPGSNEQFF | TGTGCCAGCAGCCAAGGTCCGGGGTCCAATGAGCAGTTCTTC
TRBD2 | TRBJ2-7 | - | TRBV4-2 | CASSQASSGSYEQYF | TGTGCCAGCAGCCAAGCGTCCAGCGGGAGTTACGAGCAGTACTTC
- | TRBJ1-4 | - | TRBV20-1 | CSAPGTPTNEKLFF | TGCAGTGCGCCCGGGACTCCAACTAACGAAAAACTGTTTTTT
TRBD2 | TRBJ2-1 | many | TRBV5-1 | CASSLGTSATYNEQFF | TGCGCCAGCAGCTTGGGGACTAGCGCGACCTACAATGAGCAGTTCTTC
- | TRBJ2-3 | many | TRBV5-1 | CASSLYPASTDTQYF | TGCGCCAGCAGCTTGTATCCCGCCAGCACAGATACGCAGTATTTT
- | TRBJ1-6 | few | TRBV25-1 | CASSEGFSYNSPLHF | TGTGCCAGCAGTGAGGGGTTCTCCTATAATTCACCCCTCCACTTT
TRBD2 | TRBJ2-7 | - | TRBV12-3/TRBV12-4 | CASRSGTSGGGLDYEQYF | TGTGCCAGCAGGTCCGGGACTAGCGGCGGGGGGCTTGACTACGAGCAGTACTTC
TRBD2 | TRBJ2-1 | - | TRBV20-1 | CCAREGLAGAQNEQFF | TGCTGTGCTAGAGAGGGACTAGCGGGAGCCCAGAATGAGCAGTTCTTC
TRBD1 | TRBJ1-2 | - | TRBV29-1 | CSVHDSTGGGYTF | TGCAGCGTCCACGATTCCACAGGGGGCGGCTACACCTTC
- | TRBJ2-7 | - | TRBV6-1 | CASSERGRGYEQYF | TGTGCCAGCAGTGAAAGGGGCAGGGGCTACGAGCAGTACTTC
- | TRBJ1-3 | - | TRBV5-1 | CASSTSYGNTIYF | TGCGCCAGCAGCACCTCATACGGAAACACCATATATTTT
TRBD1 | TRBJ2-7 | few | TRBV5-1 | CASSFPGQDYEQYF | TGCGCCAGCAGTTTCCCGGGACAGGACTACGAGCAGTACTTC
TRBD1 | TRBJ1-2 | - | TRBV10-3 | CAISDPGTGVIIYTF | TGTGCCATCAGTGACCCCGGGACAGGGGTGATCATCTACACCTTC
- | TRBJ1-2 | few | TRBV5-1 | CASSLVGQIYGYTF | TGCGCCAGCAGCTTGGTCGGTCAGATCTATGGCTACACCTTC